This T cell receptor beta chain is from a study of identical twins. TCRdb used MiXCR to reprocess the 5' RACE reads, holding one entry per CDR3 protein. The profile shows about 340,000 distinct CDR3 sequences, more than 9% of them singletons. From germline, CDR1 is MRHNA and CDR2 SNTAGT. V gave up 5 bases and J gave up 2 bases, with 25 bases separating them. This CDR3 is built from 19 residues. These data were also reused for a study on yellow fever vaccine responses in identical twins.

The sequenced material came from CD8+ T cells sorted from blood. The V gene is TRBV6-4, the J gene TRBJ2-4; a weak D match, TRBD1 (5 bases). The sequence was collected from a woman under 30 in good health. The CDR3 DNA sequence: TGTGCCAGCAGTCACGACAGTACCGGACACTCAAGAACCAAAAACATTCAGTACTTC. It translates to CASSHDSTGHSRTKNIQYF.